The 3 T cell receptor beta chains given below trace back to one sample, sequenced in a study of T cell responses to AZD1222 COVID-19 vaccine. Sequencing used immunoSEQ multiplex PCR; TCRdb keeps in-frame clones, though not all of them. Of under 45,000 clones listed, around nine tenths were seen once; the top ten hold about 7%. The specimen comprised peripheral blood, sampled on day 0 of AZD1222 vaccination. These TCRs come from an adult in good health.

The V and J genes are TRBV5-1 and TRBJ2-7; 11 bases map to TRBD1. V lost 4 bases and J lost 5; bases outside the gene matches: 5. CDR3 length equals 14 residues. The germline gives CDR1 SGHRS, CDR2 YFSETQ. The CDR3 is CASSLRTGGHEQYF. The CDR3, as DNA: TGCGCCAGCAGCCTACGGACAGGGGGCCACGAGCAGTACTTC.

V and J are TRBV19 and TRBJ1-3; D perhaps matches TRBD1 (5 bases). V lost 2 bases to trimming and J lost 3 bases, with 14 bases between them. Germline lookup yields CDR1 LNHDA and CDR2 SQIVND (reference sequence). This CDR3 spans 16 amino acids. Here the CDR3 reads CASSIPGAGSGNTIYF. In nucleotides, the CDR3 is TGTGCCAGTAGTATACCCGGGGCGGGTAGTGGAAACACCATATATTTT.

This sequence joins TRBV20-1 and TRBJ2-7; 8 bases fit TRBD2. CDR1 DFQATT and CDR2 SNEGSKA come from the germline V gene (reference sequence). This CDR3 spans 15 amino acids. The junction had 16 bases not matched to a gene; V was cut back by 5 bases and J by 7 bases. The DNA of the CDR3 is TGCAGTGCTCGTGCGGAAAGCGGGAGACCACGGGAGCAGTACTTC. Protein sequence: CSARAESGRPREQYF.